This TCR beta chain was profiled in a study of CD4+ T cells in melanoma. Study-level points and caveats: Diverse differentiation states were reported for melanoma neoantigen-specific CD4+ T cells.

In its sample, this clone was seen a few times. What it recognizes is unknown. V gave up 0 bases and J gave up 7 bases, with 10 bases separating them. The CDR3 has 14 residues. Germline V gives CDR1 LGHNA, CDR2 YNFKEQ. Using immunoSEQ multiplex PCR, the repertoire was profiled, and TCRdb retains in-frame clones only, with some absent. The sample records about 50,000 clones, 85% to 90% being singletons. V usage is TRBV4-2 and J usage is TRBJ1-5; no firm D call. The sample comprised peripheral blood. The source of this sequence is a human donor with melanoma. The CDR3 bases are TGTGCCAGCAGCCAAGAATTGGCGGGGCAGCCCCAGCATTTT. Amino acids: CASSQELAGQPQHF.